A selection of T cell receptor beta chains follows, all from one sample in a study of cytomegalovirus exposure and HLA in healthy donors. Profiled with immunoSEQ multiplex PCR; TCRdb holds only in-frame clones, not every one. The sample consists of 90,000 to 140,000 clones, 65% to 80% of them appearing once. Sequencing was done on a sample of PBMCs. All receptors derive from a male donor in good health and CMV-seronegative. Each CDR3 is given with its conserved first and last residue. The order of the fields is J gene, V gene, D gene, clone size, CDR3 protein, CDR3 DNA. The D gene is left open where the match is weak. A clone size is listed for some rows: how often the clone was seen (once, few, many), or a class if it is expanded.

>TRBJ2-6|TRBV28|-|-
CAEGVSGANVLTF
TGTGCCGAAGGAGTCTCTGGGGCCAACGTCCTGACTTTC
>TRBJ2-1|TRBV7-7|-|-
CASSPETGSGEQFF
TGTGCTAGCAGCCCGGAAACAGGGTCGGGTGAGCAGTTCTTC
>TRBJ2-7|TRBV30|-|-
CAWSFTGPREQYF
TGTGCCTGGAGTTTCACAGGGCCCCGCGAGCAGTACTTC
>TRBJ2-3|TRBV30|TRBD2|-
CAWSKLAGGSIVTDTQYF
TGTGCCTGGAGTAAACTAGCGGGAGGGTCGATTGTCACAGATACGCAGTATTTT
>TRBJ1-4|TRBV7-9|-|-
CASRALRGLAEYNEKLFF
TGTGCCAGCAGAGCTCTCCGGGGATTGGCGGAATATAATGAAAAACTGTTTTTT
>TRBJ1-1|TRBV19|-|few
CASTLAGEGNTEAFF
TGTGCCAGTACCCTAGCCGGGGAAGGCAACACTGAAGCTTTCTTT
>TRBJ2-7|TRBV27|TRBD2|-
CASSFYPGGSGTNEQYF
TGTGCCAGCAGTTTCTACCCTGGGGGTAGCGGGACGAACGAGCAGTACTTC
>TRBJ1-1|TRBV29-1|TRBD1|many
CSGGDRVNTEAFF
TGCAGCGGGGGGGACAGGGTGAACACTGAAGCTTTCTTT
>TRBJ1-1|TRBV5-1|TRBD1|-
CASSADRGNTEAFF
TGCGCCAGCAGCGCGGACAGGGGGAACACTGAAGCTTTCTTT
>TRBJ1-2|TRBV6-6|-|-
CASSHSGGAGSMGYTF
TGTGCCAGCAGTCACTCCGGAGGTGCGGGTTCTATGGGCTACACCTTC
>TRBJ1-2|TRBV4-2|TRBD1|-
CASSSSGQGLTGYTF
TGTGCCAGCAGCTCGTCGGGACAGGGTTTAACTGGCTACACCTTC
>TRBJ2-7|TRBV11-3|-|-
CASSSGTLSYEQYF
TGTGCCAGCAGCTCCGGGACACTCTCCTACGAGCAGTACTTC
>TRBJ2-1|TRBV4-3|TRBD2|-
CASSQQRENNEQFF
TGCGCCAGCAGCCAACAGCGGGAGAACAATGAGCAGTTCTTC
>TRBJ2-7|TRBV2|-|-
CASSDLGGNYEQYF
TGTGCCAGCAGTGATCTTGGAGGTAACTACGAGCAGTACTTC
>TRBJ1-4|TRBV5-1|TRBD1|-
CASREQGANEKLFF
TGCGCCAGCAGGGAACAGGGGGCTAATGAAAAACTGTTTTTT
>TRBJ2-7|TRBV7-9|-|-
CASSRPALGGDEQYF
TGTGCCAGCAGCCGACCCGCCCTTGGCGGTGACGAGCAGTACTTC
>TRBJ2-1|TRBV25-1|TRBD2|-
CASSEFSGSGNEQFF
TGTGCCAGCAGTGAATTTAGCGGGAGCGGCAATGAGCAGTTCTTC
>TRBJ1-2|TRBV19|TRBD1|-
CASKLTGEIRGYTF
TGTGCCAGTAAGTTGACAGGGGAGATTCGTGGCTACACCTTC
>TRBJ2-7|TRBV19|-|-
CASSNIGGYEQYF
TGTGCCAGTAGTAACATAGGGGGCTACGAGCAGTACTTC
>TRBJ2-5|TRBV5-1|TRBD1|-
CASSFHGQGTQETQYF
TGCGCCAGCAGCTTTCACGGACAGGGTACCCAAGAGACCCAGTACTTC
>TRBJ2-7|TRBV7-2|-|once
CASRAYPSGTYEQYF
TGTGCCAGCAGAGCGTACCCGAGCGGAACCTACGAGCAGTACTTC
>TRBJ1-4|TRBV2|TRBD1|-
CASSFDRGTNEKLFF
TGTGCCAGCAGTTTCGACAGGGGTACTAATGAAAAACTGTTTTTT
>TRBJ2-5|TRBV4-2|TRBD2|-
CASSQGTSGRETQYF
TGTGCCAGCAGCCAAGGGACTAGCGGGAGGGAGACCCAGTACTTC
>TRBJ1-5|TRBV19|TRBD1|-
CASSSNRDRSNQPQHF
TGTGCCAGTAGTTCAAACCGGGACAGAAGCAATCAGCCCCAGCATTTT
>TRBJ2-2|TRBV15|-|-
CASRDFYSAGELFF
TGTGCCTCCCGGGACTTCTACTCCGCCGGGGAGCTGTTTTTT
>TRBJ2-3|TRBV4-1|-|once
CASSQTFTGVSTDTQYF
TGCGCCAGCAGCCAGACCTTTACAGGCGTTAGCACAGATACGCAGTATTTT
>TRBJ1-5|TRBV19|-|-
CASSPRDSGPNQPQHF
TGTGCCAGTAGTCCAAGAGACTCAGGGCCAAATCAGCCCCAGCATTTT
>TRBJ1-3|TRBV6-1|-|-
CASSDMTVTGNTIYF
TGTGCCAGCAGTGATATGACAGTTACTGGAAACACCATATATTTT
>TRBJ2-4|TRBV4-1|TRBD2|-
CASSQLGLAVKNIQYF
TGCGCCAGCAGCCAACTGGGACTAGCGGTTAAGAACATTCAGTACTTC
>TRBJ2-4|TRBV10-3|TRBD2|once
CAISETSGSGAKNIQYF
TGTGCCATCAGTGAAACTAGCGGGAGTGGGGCCAAAAACATTCAGTACTTC
>TRBJ1-1|TRBV18|-|-
CASSRSDTSQAFF
TGTGCCAGCTCACGATCTGACACTTCTCAAGCTTTCTTT
>TRBJ2-2|TRBV6-5|-|-
CASSPRENTGELFF
TGTGCCAGCAGCCCCAGGGAGAACACCGGGGAGCTGTTTTTT
>TRBJ1-6|TRBV10-1|TRBD1|-
CASAPGTENSPLHF
TGCGCCAGCGCCCCCGGGACAGAAAATTCACCCCTCCACTTT